In its sample, the clone carrying this TCR beta chain was seen once. TCRdb's copy holds only in-frame clones and misses some; the assay was immunoSEQ multiplex PCR. The table shows 190,000 or so clones, with 85% occurring only once. Germline-derived CDR1 and CDR2 are SGHRS and YFSETQ. Trimming at V came to 0 bases and at J to 4 bases, leaving 4 bases not matched to a gene. CDR3 size: 15 residues. This sample stems from a study of blood T cell repertoires in COVID-19. The wider study: T cells, B-cell-depleted T cells, or PBMCs supplied cDNA or gDNA.

V is TRBV5-1 and J is TRBJ2-1; the match to TRBD2 covers 7 bases. Sequenced material: PBMCs or T cells enriched from blood (not recorded which). This sequence was found in a man between 35 and 55 years old who had recovered from COVID-19. The CDR3 region is CASSLEGEGYNEQFF. CDR3 coding DNA: TGCGCCAGCAGCTTGGAAGGGGAGGGATACAATGAGCAGTTCTTC.